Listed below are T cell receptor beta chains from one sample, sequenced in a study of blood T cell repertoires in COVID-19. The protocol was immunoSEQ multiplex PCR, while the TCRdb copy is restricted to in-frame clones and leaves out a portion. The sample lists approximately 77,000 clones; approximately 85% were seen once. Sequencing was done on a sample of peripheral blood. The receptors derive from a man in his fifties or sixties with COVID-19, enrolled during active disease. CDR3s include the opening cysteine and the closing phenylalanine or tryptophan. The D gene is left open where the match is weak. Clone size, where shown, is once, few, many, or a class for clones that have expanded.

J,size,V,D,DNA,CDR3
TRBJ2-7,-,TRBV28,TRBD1,TGTGCCAGCAGTCAAGGACAGGGAGGCTACGAGCAGTACTTC,CASSQGQGGYEQYF
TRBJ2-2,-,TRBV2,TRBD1,TGTGCCAGCTCTCGACAGGGGCAAGCCGGGGAGCTGTTTTTT,CASSRQGQAGELFF
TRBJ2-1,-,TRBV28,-,TGTGCCAGCACTTCGTCGCAGGGGTCGCGCGTTAACAATGAGCAGTTCTTC,CASTSSQGSRVNNEQFF
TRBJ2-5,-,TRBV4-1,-,TGCGCCAGCAGTCGACAAGGCGGCGGGGACCAAGAGACCCAGTACTTC,CASSRQGGGDQETQYF
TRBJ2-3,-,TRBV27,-,TGTGCCAGCATTAGCAGGACAGATAGCACAGATACGCAGTATTTT,CASISRTDSTDTQYF
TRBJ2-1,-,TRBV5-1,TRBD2,TGCGCCAGCAGCTTGGAACTAGCGGGGGGAGGGGATGAGCAGTTCTTC,CASSLELAGGGDEQFF
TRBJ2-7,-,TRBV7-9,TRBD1,TGTGCCACTTACGAGGGGACAGGGGGTTTCTACGAGCAGTACTTC,CATYEGTGGFYEQYF
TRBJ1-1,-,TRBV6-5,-,TGTGCCAGCAGGGGAGGCATAGCTGAAGCTTTCTTT,CASRGGIAEAFF
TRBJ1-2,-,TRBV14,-,TGTGCCAGCAGCCACCAGAAAACCAACTATGGCTACACCTTC,CASSHQKTNYGYTF
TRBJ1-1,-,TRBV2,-,TGTGCCAGCAGTGAAGAAGGACAACAGAACACTGAAGCTTTCTTT,CASSEEGQQNTEAFF
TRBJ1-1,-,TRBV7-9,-,TGTGCCAGCAGCCCACTTAAGGTGCGGGGCGACACTGAAGCTTTCTTT,CASSPLKVRGDTEAFF
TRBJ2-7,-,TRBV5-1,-,TGCGCCAGCAGCCCGGGTTCCCCTCCGATCGAGCAGTACTTC,CASSPGSPPIEQYF
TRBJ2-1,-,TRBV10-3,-,TGTGCCAGCGGGGAGTGGGATATAGGAGAGCAGTTCTTC,CASGEWDIGEQFF
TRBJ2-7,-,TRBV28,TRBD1,TGTGCCAGCAGTTTGTACGGGACAGGGGTATTCTACGAGCAGTACTTC,CASSLYGTGVFYEQYF
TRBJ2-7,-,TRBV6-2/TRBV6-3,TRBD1,TGTGCCAGCAGTTCCCCCGGACAGGGGGGGTACGAGCAGTACTTC,CASSSPGQGGYEQYF
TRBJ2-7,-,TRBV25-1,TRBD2,TGTGCCAGCGCTCTAGCGGGAGCCTACGAGCAGTACTTC,CASALAGAYEQYF
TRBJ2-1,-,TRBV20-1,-,TGCAGTGCTAGCAACAATGAGCAGTTCTTC,CSASNNEQFF
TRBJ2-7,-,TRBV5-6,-,TGTGCCAGCAGCTTGGTTAGGAGCTACGAGCAGTACTTC,CASSLVRSYEQYF
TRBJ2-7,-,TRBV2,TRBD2,TGTGCCAGCAGTGAGGAGATGGGACTAGCGAGAACTTACGAGCAGTACTTC,CASSEEMGLARTYEQYF
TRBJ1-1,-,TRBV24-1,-,TGTGCCACCAGTGATGGAAGACTGGCTTTCTTT,CATSDGRLAFF
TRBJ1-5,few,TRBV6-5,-,TGTGCCAGCAGTTGGGAGGAGGGCGCGCCCCAGCATTTT,CASSWEEGAPQHF
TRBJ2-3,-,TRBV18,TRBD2,TGTGCCAGCTCGAGCACTATAGCGGGAGTAGGTGATACGCAGTATTTT,CASSSTIAGVGDTQYF
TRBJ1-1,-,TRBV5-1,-,TGCGCCAGCAGCTTTGTGGAGACTAACGCTGAAGCTTTCTTT,CASSFVETNAEAFF
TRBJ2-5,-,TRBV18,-,TGTGCCAGCTCACCACAGGGGCCCCCACAAGAGACCCAGTACTTC,CASSPQGPPQETQYF
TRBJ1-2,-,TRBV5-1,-,TGCGCCAGCAGTTATGTGACAGCAACGACTAACTATGGCTACACCTTC,CASSYVTATTNYGYTF
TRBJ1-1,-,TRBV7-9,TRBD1,TGTGCCAGCAGCCGGACAGGCTGGCGTACTGAAGCTTTCTTT,CASSRTGWRTEAFF
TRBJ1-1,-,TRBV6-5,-,TGTGCCAGCAAGCGGAACACTGAAGCTTTCTTT,CASKRNTEAFF
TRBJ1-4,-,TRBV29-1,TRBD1,TGCAGCGTTGACAGCCCGGGACAGGGGTCTGAAAAACTGTTTTTT,CSVDSPGQGSEKLFF
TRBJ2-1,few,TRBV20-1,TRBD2,TGCAGTGCTATTGATAGCGGGTGGGGCAGTGAGCAGTTCTTC,CSAIDSGWGSEQFF
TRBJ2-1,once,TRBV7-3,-,TGTGCCAGCAGCTTAGGGGGGACCTCCTCCTACAATGAGCAGTTCTTC,CASSLGGTSSYNEQFF
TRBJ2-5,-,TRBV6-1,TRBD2,TGTGCCAGCAGTGAAGCATCTGGGAGGGCCTTGTCAGAGACCCAGTACTTC,CASSEASGRALSETQYF
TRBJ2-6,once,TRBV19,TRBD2,TGTGCCAGTAGTATAGTCGGCGGGAGCCTAAACTCTGGGGCCAACGTCCTGACTTTC,CASSIVGGSLNSGANVLTF
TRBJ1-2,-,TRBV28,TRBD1,TGTGCCAGCAGTGAGACAGGGGGCCGGGGGTACTATGGCTACACCTTC,CASSETGGRGYYGYTF
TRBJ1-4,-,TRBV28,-,TGTGCCAGCAGTTTATATAGGGGGTCAGAAGGAAAACTGTTTTTT,CASSLYRGSEGKLFF
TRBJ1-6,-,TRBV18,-,TGTGCCAGCTCACCCTCGTCGGGGGGCAATTCACCCCTCCACTTT,CASSPSSGGNSPLHF
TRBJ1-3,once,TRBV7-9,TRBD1,TGTGCCAGCAGCCTACCGGGACAGGGTTACTCTGGAAACACCATATATTTT,CASSLPGQGYSGNTIYF
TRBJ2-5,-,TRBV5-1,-,TGCGCCAGCGGGGGGACTTTTAGGGAGACCCAGTACTTC,CASGGTFRETQYF
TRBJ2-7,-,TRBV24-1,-,TGTGCCACCAGTGACGCCGGGACAAACTCCTACGAGCAGTACTTC,CATSDAGTNSYEQYF
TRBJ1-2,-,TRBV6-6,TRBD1,TGTGCCAGCAGTCGACAGGGAAGTGGCTACACCTTC,CASSRQGSGYTF
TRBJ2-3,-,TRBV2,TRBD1,TGTGCCAGCAGGGCCGACAGGGTGAAAGATACGCAGTATTTT,CASRADRVKDTQYF
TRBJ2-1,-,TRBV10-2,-,TGCGCCAGCCGTCTTGGTAGAGGGGGTTCCTACAATGAGCAGTTCTTC,CASRLGRGGSYNEQFF
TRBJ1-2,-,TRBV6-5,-,TGTGCCAGCAGTAGACAGGTCCCTAACTATGGCTACACCTTC,CASSRQVPNYGYTF
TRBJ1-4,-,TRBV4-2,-,TGTGCCAGCAGCCAGGCCGGGGAAAAACTGTTTTTT,CASSQAGEKLFF
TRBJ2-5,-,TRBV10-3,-,TGTGCCATCAGTGGAAGGGGGACCCTTGTGGGGGAGACCCAGTACTTC,CAISGRGTLVGETQYF
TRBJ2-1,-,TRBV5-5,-,TGTGCCAGCAGCCCGCCAGGACTTAACTACAATGAGCAGTTCTTC,CASSPPGLNYNEQFF
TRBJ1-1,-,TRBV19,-,TGTGCCAGTAGTATACAAGGGCAGGGCACTGAAGCTTTCTTT,CASSIQGQGTEAFF
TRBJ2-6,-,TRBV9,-,TGTGCCAGCAGTATGATTAGCTCTGGGGCCAACGTCCTGACTTTC,CASSMISSGANVLTF
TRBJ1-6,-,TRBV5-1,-,TGCGCCAGCAGCTTCAGCGGGACGGACTATAATTCACCCCTCCACTTT,CASSFSGTDYNSPLHF
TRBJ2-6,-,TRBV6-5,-,TGTGCCAGAGACAGCTCTGGGGCCAACGTCCTGACTTTC,CARDSSGANVLTF
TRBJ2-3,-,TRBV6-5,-,TGTGCCAGCAGTTACACCGTCCGGGATACGCAGTATTTT,CASSYTVRDTQYF